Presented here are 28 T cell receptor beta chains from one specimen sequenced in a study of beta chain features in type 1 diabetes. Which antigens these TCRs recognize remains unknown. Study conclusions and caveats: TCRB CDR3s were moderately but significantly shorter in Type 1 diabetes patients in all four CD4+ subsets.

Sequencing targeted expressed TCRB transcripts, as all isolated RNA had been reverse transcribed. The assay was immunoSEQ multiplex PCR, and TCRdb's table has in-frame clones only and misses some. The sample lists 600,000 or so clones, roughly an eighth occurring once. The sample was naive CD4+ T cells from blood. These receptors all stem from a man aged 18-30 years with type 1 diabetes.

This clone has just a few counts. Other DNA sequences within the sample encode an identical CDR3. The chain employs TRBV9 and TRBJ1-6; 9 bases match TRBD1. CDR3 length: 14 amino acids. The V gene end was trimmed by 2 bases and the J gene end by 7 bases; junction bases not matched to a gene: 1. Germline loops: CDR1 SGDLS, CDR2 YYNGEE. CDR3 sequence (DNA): TGTGCCAGCAGCGTTGGACAGGGGAATTCACCCCTCCACTTT. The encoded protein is CASSVGQGNSPLHF.

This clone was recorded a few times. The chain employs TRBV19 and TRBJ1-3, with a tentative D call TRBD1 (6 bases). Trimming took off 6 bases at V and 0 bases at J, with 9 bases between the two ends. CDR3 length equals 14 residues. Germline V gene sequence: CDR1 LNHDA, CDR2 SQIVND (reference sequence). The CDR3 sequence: CASSRGGSGNTIYF. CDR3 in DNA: TGTGCCAGTAGCCGAGGGGGCTCTGGAAACACCATATATTTT.

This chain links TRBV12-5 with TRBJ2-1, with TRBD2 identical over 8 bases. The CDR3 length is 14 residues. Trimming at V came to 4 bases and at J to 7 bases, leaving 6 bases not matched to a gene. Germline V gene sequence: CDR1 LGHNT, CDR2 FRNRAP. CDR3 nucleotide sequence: TGTGCTAGTGGTTCGGGGGGGCGGAAGAATGAGCAGTTCTTC. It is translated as CASGSGGRKNEQFF.

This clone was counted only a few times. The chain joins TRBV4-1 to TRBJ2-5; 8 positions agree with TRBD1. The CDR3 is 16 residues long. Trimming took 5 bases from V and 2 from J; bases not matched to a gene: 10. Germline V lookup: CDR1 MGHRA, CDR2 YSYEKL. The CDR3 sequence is CASSGTGTGFQETQYF. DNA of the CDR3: TGCGCCAGCAGCGGTACCGGGACAGGTTTTCAAGAGACCCAGTACTTC.

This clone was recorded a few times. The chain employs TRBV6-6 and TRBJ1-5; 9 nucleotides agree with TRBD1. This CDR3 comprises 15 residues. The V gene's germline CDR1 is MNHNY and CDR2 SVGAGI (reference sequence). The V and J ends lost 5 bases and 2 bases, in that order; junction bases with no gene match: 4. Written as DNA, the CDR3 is TGTGCCAGCAGTCCCCGGGACAGGGGCAATCAGCCCCAGCATTTT. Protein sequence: CASSPRDRGNQPQHF.

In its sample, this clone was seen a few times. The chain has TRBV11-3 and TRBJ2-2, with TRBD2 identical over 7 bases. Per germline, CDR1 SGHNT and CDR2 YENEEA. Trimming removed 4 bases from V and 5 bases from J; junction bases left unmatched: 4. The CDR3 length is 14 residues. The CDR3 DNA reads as TGTGCCAGCAGCTCAGCGGGATCGACCGGGGAGCTGTTTTTT. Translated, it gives CASSSAGSTGELFF.

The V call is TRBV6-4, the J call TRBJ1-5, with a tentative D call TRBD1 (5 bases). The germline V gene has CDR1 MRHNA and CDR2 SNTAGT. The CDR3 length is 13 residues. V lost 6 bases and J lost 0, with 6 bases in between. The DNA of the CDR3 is TGTGCCAGCAGCACAGGTAGCAATCAGCCCCAGCATTTT. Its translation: CASSTGSNQPQHF.

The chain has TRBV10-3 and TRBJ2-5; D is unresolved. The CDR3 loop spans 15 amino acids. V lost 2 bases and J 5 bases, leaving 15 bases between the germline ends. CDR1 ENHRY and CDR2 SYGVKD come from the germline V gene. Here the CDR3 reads CAISEPSFGRETQYF. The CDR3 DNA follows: TGTGCCATCAGTGAGCCTTCATTCGGGCGGGAGACCCAGTACTTC.

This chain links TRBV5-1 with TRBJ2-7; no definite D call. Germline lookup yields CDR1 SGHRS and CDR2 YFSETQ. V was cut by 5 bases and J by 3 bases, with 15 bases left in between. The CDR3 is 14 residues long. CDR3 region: CASSQSSSVYEQYF. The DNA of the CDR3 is TGCGCCAGCAGTCAGTCATCTAGTGTCTACGAGCAGTACTTC. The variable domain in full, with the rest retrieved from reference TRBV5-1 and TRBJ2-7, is KAGVTQTPRYLIKTRGQQVTLSCSPISGHRSVSWYQQTPGQGLQFLFEYFSETQRNKGNFPGRFSGRQFSNSRSEMNVSTLELGDSALYLCASSQSSSVYEQYFGPGTRLTVT.

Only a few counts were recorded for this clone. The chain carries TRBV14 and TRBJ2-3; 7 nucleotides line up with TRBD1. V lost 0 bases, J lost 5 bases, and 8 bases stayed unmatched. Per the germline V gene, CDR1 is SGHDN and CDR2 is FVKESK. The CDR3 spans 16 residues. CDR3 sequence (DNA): TGTGCCAGCAGCCAAGATCGAGAGACAGGGATAGATACGCAGTATTTT. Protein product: CASSQDRETGIDTQYF.

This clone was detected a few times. The CDR3 is CASSTGFGNEQFF. In DNA form, the CDR3 reads TGCGCCAGCAGCACAGGATTCGGCAATGAGCAGTTCTTC. The chain joins TRBV5-1 to TRBJ2-1, with D tentatively TRBD1 (5 bases). With 4 bases removed from V and 6 bases from J, the gap between germline ends came to 11 bases. The CDR3 runs to 13 residues. Germline lookup yields CDR1 SGHRS and CDR2 YFSETQ.

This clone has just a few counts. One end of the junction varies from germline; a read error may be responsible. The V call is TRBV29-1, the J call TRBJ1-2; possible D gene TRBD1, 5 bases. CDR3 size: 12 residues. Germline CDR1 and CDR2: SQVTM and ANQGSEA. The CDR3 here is CSVEWDGWGPIF. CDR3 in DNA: TGCAGCGTTGAATGGGATGGTTGGGGCCCCATCTTC. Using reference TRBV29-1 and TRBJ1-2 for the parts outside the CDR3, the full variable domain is SAVISQKPSRDICQRGTSLTIQCQVDSQVTMMFWYRQQPGQSLTLIATANQGSEATYESGFVIDKFPISRPNLTFSTLTVSNMSPEDSSIYLCSVEWDGWGPIFGSGTRLTVV.

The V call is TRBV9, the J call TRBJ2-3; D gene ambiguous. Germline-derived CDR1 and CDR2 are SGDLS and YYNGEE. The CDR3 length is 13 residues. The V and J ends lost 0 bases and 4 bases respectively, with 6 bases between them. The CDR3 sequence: CASSVEGADTQYF. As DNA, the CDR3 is TGTGCCAGCAGCGTAGAAGGAGCAGATACGCAGTATTTT. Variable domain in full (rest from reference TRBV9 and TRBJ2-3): DSGVTQTPKHLITATGQRVTLRCSPRSGDLSVYWYQQSLDQGLQFLIQYYNGEERAKGNILERFSAQQFPDLHSELNLSSLELGDSALYFCASSVEGADTQYFGPGTRLTVL.

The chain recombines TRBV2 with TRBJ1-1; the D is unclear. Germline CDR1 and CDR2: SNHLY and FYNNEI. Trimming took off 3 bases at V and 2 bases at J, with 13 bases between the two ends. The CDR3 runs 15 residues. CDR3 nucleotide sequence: TGTGCCAGCAGTGAGTTTCCGGGAACAAACACTGAAGCTTTCTTT. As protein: CASSEFPGTNTEAFF.

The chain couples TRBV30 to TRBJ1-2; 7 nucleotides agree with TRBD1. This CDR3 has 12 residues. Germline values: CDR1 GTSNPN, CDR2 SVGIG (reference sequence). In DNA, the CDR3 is TGTTCCCGGAGTTCAACAGGGGCTGGCTACACCTTC. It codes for CSRSSTGAGYTF. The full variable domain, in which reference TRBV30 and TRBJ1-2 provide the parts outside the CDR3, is SQTIHQWPATLVQPVGSPLSLECTVEGTSNPNLYWYRQAAGRGLQLLFYSVGIGQISSEVPQNLSASRPQDRQFILSSKKLLLSDSGFYLCSRSSTGAGYTFGSGTRLTVV.

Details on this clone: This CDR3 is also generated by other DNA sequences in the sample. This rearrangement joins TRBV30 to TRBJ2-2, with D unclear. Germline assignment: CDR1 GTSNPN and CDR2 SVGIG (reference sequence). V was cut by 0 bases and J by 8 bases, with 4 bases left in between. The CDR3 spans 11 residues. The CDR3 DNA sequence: TGTGCCTGGAGTGTATCTGGGGAGCTGTTTTTT. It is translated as CAWSVSGELFF. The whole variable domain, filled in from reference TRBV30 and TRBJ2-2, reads SQTIHQWPATLVQPVGSPLSLECTVEGTSNPNLYWYRQAAGRGLQLLFYSVGIGQISSEVPQNLSASRPQDRQFILSSKKLLLSDSGFYLCAWSVSGELFFGEGSRLTVL.

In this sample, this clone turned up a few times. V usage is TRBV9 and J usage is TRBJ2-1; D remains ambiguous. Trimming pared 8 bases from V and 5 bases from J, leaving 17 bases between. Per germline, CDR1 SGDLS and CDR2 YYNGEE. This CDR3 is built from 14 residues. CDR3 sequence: CASTLSVVHNEQFF. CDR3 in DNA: TGTGCCAGTACACTAAGTGTAGTCCACAATGAGCAGTTCTTC.

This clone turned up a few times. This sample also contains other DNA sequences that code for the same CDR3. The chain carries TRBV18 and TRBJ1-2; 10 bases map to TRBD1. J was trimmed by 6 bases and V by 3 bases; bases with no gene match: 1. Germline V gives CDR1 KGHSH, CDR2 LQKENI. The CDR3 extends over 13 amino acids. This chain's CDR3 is CASSPGQGDGYTF. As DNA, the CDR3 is TGTGCCAGCTCACCCGGACAGGGGGATGGCTACACCTTC.

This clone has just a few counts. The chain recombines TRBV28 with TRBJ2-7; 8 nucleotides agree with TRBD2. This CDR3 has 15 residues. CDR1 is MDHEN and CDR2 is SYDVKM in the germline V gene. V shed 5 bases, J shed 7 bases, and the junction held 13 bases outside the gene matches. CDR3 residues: CASSPSGGPQMEQYF. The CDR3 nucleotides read TGTGCCAGCAGTCCCAGCGGGGGCCCTCAGATGGAGCAGTACTTC.

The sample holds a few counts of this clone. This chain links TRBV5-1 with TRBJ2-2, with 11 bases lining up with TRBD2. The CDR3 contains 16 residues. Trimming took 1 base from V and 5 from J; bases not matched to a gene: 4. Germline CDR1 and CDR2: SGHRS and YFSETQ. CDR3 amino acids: CASSLSLAGVTGELFF. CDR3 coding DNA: TGCGCCAGCAGCTTGTCACTAGCGGGAGTTACCGGGGAGCTGTTTTTT.

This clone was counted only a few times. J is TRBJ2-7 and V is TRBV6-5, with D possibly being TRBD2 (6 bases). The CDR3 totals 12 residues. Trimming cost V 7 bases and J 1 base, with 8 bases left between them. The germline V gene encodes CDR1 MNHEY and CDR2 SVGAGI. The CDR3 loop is CASKTRSYEQYF. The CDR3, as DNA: TGTGCCAGCAAGACTAGGTCCTACGAGCAGTACTTC.

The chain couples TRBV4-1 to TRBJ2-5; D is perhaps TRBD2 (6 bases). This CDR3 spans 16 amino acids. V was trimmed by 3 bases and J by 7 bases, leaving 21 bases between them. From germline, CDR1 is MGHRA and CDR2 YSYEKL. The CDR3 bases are TGCGCCAGCAGCCAGGGCTTTGGTGGGCCCGGGGGGACCCAGTACTTC. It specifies CASSQGFGGPGGTQYF.

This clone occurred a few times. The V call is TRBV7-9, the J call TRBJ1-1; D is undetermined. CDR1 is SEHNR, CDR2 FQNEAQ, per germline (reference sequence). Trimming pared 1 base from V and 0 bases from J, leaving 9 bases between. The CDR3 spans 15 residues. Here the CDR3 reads CASSLVPPMNTEAFF. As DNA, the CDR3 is TGTGCCAGCAGCTTAGTTCCCCCTATGAACACTGAAGCTTTCTTT. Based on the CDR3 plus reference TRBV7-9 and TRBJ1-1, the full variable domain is DTGVSQNPRHKITKRGQNVTFRCDPISEHNRLYWYRQTLGQGPEFLTYFQNEAQLEKSRLLSDRFSAERPKGSFSTLEIQRTEQGDSAMYLCASSLVPPMNTEAFFGQGTRLTVV.

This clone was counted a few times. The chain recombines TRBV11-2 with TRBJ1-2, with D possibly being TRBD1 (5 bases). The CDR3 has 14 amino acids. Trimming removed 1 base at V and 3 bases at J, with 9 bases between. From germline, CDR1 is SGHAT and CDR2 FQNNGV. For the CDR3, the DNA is TGTGCCAGCAGCTTAGGCGTGGGGGACTATGGCTACACCTTC. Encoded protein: CASSLGVGDYGYTF. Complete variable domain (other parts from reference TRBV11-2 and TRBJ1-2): EAGVAQSPRYKIIEKRQSVAFWCNPISGHATLYWYQQILGQGPKLLIQFQNNGVVDDSQLPKDRFSAERLKGVDSTLKIQPAKLEDSAVYLCASSLGVGDYGYTFGSGTRLTVV.

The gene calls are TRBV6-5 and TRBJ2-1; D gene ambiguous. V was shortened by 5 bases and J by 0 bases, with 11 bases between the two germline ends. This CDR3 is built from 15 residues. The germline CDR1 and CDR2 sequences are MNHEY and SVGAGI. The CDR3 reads CASSRTIHSYNEQFF. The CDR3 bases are TGTGCCAGCAGTCGTACTATACACTCCTACAATGAGCAGTTCTTC.

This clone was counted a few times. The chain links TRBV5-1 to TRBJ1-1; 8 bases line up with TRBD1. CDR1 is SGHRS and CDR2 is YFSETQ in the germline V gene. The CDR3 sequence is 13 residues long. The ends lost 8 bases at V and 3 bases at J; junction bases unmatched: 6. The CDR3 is CASDLTGDTEAFF. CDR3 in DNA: TGCGCCAGTGACCTGACAGGGGACACTGAAGCTTTCTTT.

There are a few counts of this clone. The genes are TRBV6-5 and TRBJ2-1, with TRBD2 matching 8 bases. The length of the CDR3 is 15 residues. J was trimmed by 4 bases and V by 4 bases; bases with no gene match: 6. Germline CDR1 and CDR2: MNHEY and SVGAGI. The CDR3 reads CASSFTLAAYNEQFF. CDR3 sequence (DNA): TGTGCCAGCAGTTTTACACTAGCGGCGTACAATGAGCAGTTCTTC.

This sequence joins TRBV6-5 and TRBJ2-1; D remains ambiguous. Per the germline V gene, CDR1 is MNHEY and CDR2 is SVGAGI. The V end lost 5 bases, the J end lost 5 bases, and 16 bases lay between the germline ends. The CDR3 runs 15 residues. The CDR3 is CASSPSTPVNNEQFF. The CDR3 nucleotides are TGTGCCAGCAGTCCCTCAACGCCCGTTAACAATGAGCAGTTCTTC.